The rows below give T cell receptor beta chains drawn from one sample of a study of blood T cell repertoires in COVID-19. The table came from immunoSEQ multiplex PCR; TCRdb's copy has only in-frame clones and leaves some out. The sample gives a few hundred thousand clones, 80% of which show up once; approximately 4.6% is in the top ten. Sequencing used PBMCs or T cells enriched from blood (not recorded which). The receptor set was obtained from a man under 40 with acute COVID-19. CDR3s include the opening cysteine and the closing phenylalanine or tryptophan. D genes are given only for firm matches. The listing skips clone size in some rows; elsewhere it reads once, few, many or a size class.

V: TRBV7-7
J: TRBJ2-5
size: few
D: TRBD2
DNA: TGTGCCAGCAGCTCGGGACTAGCGGGGGGGACAGAGACCCAGTACTTC
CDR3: CASSSGLAGGTETQYF

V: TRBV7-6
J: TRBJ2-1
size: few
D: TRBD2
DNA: TGTGCCAGCAGCTTCGGACTAGCGGGGGGGAGCTCCTACAATGAGCAGTTCTTC
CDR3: CASSFGLAGGSSYNEQFF

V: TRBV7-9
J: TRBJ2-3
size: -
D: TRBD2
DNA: TGTGCCAGCGGGATTTTGGGGAGGGGAGATACGCAGTATTTT
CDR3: CASGILGRGDTQYF

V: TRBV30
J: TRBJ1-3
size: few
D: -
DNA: TGTGCCTGGAGCAGGGGAACTGGAAACACCATATATTTT
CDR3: CAWSRGTGNTIYF

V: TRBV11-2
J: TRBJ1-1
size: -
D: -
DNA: TGTGCCAGCAGCTTAGATCCCGTGAAGCAAGCTGAAGCTTTCTTT
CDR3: CASSLDPVKQAEAFF

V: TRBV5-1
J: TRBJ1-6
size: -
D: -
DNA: TGCGCCAGCAATAACGGGGGGGAATCACCCCTCCACTTT
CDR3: CASNNGGESPLHF

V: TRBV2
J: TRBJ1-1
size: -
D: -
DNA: TGTGCCAGCAGCGGAGAGCGACGGACTGAAGCTTTCTTT
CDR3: CASSGERRTEAFF

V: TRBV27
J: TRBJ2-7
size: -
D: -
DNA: TGTGCCAGCAGTAGAGGGTTCGAGCAGTACTTC
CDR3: CASSRGFEQYF

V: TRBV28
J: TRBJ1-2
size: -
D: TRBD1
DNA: TGTGCCAGCAGTCCGGTTTTGGGGACAGGGGGGGATGGCTACACCTTC
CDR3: CASSPVLGTGGDGYTF

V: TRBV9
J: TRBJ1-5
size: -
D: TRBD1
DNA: TGTGCCAGCAGTAGGACAGGGGGACCCAATCAGCCCCAGCATTTT
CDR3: CASSRTGGPNQPQHF

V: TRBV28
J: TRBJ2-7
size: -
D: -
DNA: TGTGCCAGCAGTTTAGCCCTTATAGCCCACGAGCAGTACTTC
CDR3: CASSLALIAHEQYF

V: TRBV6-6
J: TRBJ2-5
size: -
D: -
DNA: TGTGCCAGCAGCCACGGAGGTCCCGAAGAGACCCAGTACTTC
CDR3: CASSHGGPEETQYF

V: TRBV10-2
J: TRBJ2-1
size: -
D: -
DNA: TGCGCCAGCAGGGAGCTAGCCGATGAGCAGTTCTTC
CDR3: CASRELADEQFF

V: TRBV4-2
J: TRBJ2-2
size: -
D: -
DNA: TGTGCCAGCAGCCAAGAAGGGTCCAGGGGCAGCACCGGGGAGCTGTTTTTT
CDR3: CASSQEGSRGSTGELFF

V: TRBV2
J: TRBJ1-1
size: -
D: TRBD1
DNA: TGTGCCATCTCAAGGTCAGGGGGCAGCACTGAAGCTTTCTTT
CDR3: CAISRSGGSTEAFF

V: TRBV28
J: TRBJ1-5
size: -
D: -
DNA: TGTGCCAGCAGATCACAGGGTCAGCCCCAGCATTTT
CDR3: CASRSQGQPQHF

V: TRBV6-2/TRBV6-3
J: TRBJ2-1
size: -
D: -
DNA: TGTGCCAGCAGCCGTCGATGGGGGGAAGGGAATGAGCAGTTCTTC
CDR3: CASSRRWGEGNEQFF

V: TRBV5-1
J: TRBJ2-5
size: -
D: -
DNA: TGCGCCAGCAGCTTAAAAGCTCAAGAGACCCAGTACTTC
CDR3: CASSLKAQETQYF

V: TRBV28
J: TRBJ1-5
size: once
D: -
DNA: TGTGCCAGCAGTCTACAGGATAGCAATCAGCCCCAGCATTTT
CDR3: CASSLQDSNQPQHF

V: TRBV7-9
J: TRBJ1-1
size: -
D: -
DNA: TGTGCCAGCAGCTTAGCTGAGTTGAACACTGAAGCTTTCTTT
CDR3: CASSLAELNTEAFF